This TCR beta chain was recovered during a study of blood T cell repertoires in COVID-19. Study summary: Spain, Italy and the United States supplied samples that represented acute and convalescent COVID-19. Sources were T cells, B-cell-depleted T cells, or PBMCs; the material itself was cDNA or gDNA.

Per the original methods: Estimation of nucleated cell counts was performed using reference gene primer amplification. Only in-frame clones appear in the TCRdb table, and some are missing; sequencing was by immunoSEQ multiplex PCR. V and J calls plus clone size are reproduced from that table; the DNA served to infer D and trimming. The repertoire holds about 310,000 clones, nearly 90% seen once, with 1% in the top ten. The Seattle patients joined while their infection was active and were tracked longitudinally afterward. V was shortened by 5 bases and J by 4 bases, with 18 bases between the two germline ends. Germline CDR1 is SGHRS and CDR2 is YFSETQ. The CDR3 length is 15 residues.

The chain recombines TRBV5-1 with TRBJ1-1, with D perhaps matching TRBD1 (6 bases). The sample comprised peripheral blood. The receptor comes from a woman aged 35 to 49 with COVID-19, enrolled during active disease. The CDR3, as DNA: TGCGCCAGCAGATCCCAACAGGGATCCGGCACTGAAGCTTTCTTT. As protein: CASRSQQGSGTEAFF.